The TCR beta chain under discussion was sequenced for a study of T cells after yellow fever vaccination. The CDR3 sequence is 15 residues long. Trimming pared 5 bases from V and 4 bases from J, leaving 17 bases between. TCRdb re-called the 5' RACE reads through MiXCR, storing one row per CDR3 protein. The repertoire consists of approximately 85,000 distinct CDR3 sequences, with less than 15% occurring once and the leading ten covering approximately 23%. Study-wide results and caveats: Most primary-vaccination clones reappeared after the booster (approximately 95% CD4, about 88% CD8).

The chain employs TRBV12-3 or TRBV12-4 and TRBJ1-2; weak D call: TRBD1 (5 bases). The input for sequencing was CD8+ T cells not binding an NS4B(214-222) dextramer, sorted from PBMCs, taken approximately 22 days after the first yellow fever vaccination. The receptor comes from a man aged 18 to 29 who received the YFV17D yellow fever vaccine. CDR3 amino acids: CASSPDSNRLYGYTF. CDR3 DNA sequence: TGTGCCAGCAGTCCCGACAGCAATCGGCTCTATGGCTACACCTTC.